This T cell receptor beta chain was sequenced in a study of blood T cell repertoires in COVID-19. Study-level information: Sites in the United States, Italy and Spain provided acute and convalescent COVID-19 samples.

Patients of the Seattle cohort, enrolled during active infection, were followed longitudinally. Trimming took off 3 bases at V and 1 base at J, with 11 bases between the two ends. The CDR3 loop spans 15 amino acids. The germline V gene has CDR1 LGHDT and CDR2 YNNKEL (reference sequence). Per the study methods: Amplified reference gene primers provided the basis for estimating nucleated cell counts. The table came from immunoSEQ multiplex PCR; TCRdb's copy has only in-frame clones and leaves some out. The V and J calls and clone size come from that table; D and trimming were worked out from the DNA. The table lists 200,000 to 250,000 clones, under 85% of them singletons.

The V call is TRBV3-1 (or the pseudogene TRBV3-2), the J call TRBJ2-3; D is possibly TRBD1 (6 bases). Sequencing used peripheral blood. This clonotype was obtained from an elderly woman with COVID-19, enrolled during active disease. The CDR3 spells CASSQMAGGTDTQYF. The CDR3, as DNA: TGTGCCAGCAGCCAGATGGCAGGGGGCACAGATACGCAGTATTTT.